This entry concerns a single T cell receptor beta chain. CDR3 size: 14 residues. The junction had 2 bases not matched to a gene; V was cut back by 5 bases and J by 1 base. Germline CDR1 and CDR2: SGHRS and YFSETQ. This record comes from a study of blood T cell repertoires in COVID-19. The protocol was immunoSEQ multiplex PCR, while the TCRdb copy is restricted to in-frame clones and leaves out a portion. The sample includes around 180,000 clones, less than 85% seen only once; the top ten take over 9.5%. The chain combines TRBV5-1 with TRBJ2-3, with TRBD2 matching over 9 bases. The sequencing input was peripheral blood. This clonotype was obtained from a woman over 75 with active or convalescent COVID-19. The CDR3: CASRLAGGTDTQYF. As DNA, the CDR3 is TGCGCCAGCAGGTTAGCGGGAGGCACAGATACGCAGTATTTT.